These 13 T cell receptor beta chains were all obtained from the same sample, sequenced in a study of molecular identifiers for immune sequencing clone quantification. TCRdb recomputed calls from the PCR reads with MiXCR, one row per CDR3 protein. The top ten hold 0.94% of the sample, which has some 89,000 distinct CDR3 sequences, approximately 24% seen once. Material for sequencing was naive CD8+ T cells from blood, with Jurkat cell RNA spiked in. Subset here: FACS-sorted CD8+CD4-CCR7+CD45RA+ naive T cells. The receptor source for this set is a human donor in good health. Some libraries in this study had Jurkat cell RNA spiked in.

With respect to this clonotype: Possible read error: a much larger clone is one base away. DNA for the CDR3: TGTGCCAGCAGCTTATACGCGCGTGAGCGGTTCTTC. This translates into CASSLYARERFF. The chain joins TRBV7-9 to TRBJ2-1; D unresolved. Germline CDR1 SEHNR, CDR2 FQNEAQ (reference sequence). This CDR3 spans 12 amino acids.

The CDR3 loop is CATALRRGSYNEQFF. In DNA, the CDR3 is TGTGCCACCGCTCTAAGAAGGGGCTCCTACAATGAGCAGTTCTTC. V usage is TRBV15 and J usage is TRBJ2-1, with D maybe TRBD1 (5 bases). The germline CDR1 and CDR2 sequences are LNHNV and YYDKDF (reference sequence). Trimming left V 8 bases short and J 0 bases short, with 14 bases between. There are 15 residues in the CDR3. The whole variable domain, filled in from reference TRBV15 and TRBJ2-1, reads DAMVIQNPRYQVTQFGKPVTLSCSQTLNHNVMYWYQQKSSQAPKLLFHYYDKDFNNEADTPDNFQSRRPNTSFCFLDIRSPGLGDTAMYLCATALRRGSYNEQFFGPGTRLTVL.

This clonotype was detected a few times. This chain links TRBV6-5 with TRBJ2-7; D may be TRBD2 (5 bases). The CDR3 is made up of 14 amino acids. Trimming took 6 bases from V and 2 from J, leaving 14 bases between them. Germline CDR1 and CDR2: MNHEY and SVGAGI. The CDR3 DNA sequence: TGTGCCAGCAGCCCTGGACTGGTTACCTACGAGCAGTACTTC. It codes for CASSPGLVTYEQYF.

This clonotype has a count of ten or more. This chain uses TRBV19 with TRBJ2-1; 8 positions match TRBD2. V was clipped by 5 bases and J by 6 bases; unmatched bases: 9. CDR3 size: 15 residues. Germline V gives CDR1 LNHDA, CDR2 SQIVND (reference sequence). In nucleotides, the CDR3 is TGTGCCAGTAGTCCCGGGACTAGGGGGGTCAATGAGCAGTTCTTC. Translating gives CASSPGTRGVNEQFF.

With respect to this clonotype: One end of the junction varies from germline; a read error may be responsible. The chain's CDR3 is CASSIEPGNLVTGELLF. The CDR3, as DNA: TGTGCCAGTAGTATTGAGCCCGGGAACTTAGTCACCGGGGAGCTGTTATTT. This chain uses TRBV19 with TRBJ2-2; D possibly corresponds to TRBD2 (5 bases). Germline CDR1 is LNHDA and CDR2 is SQIVND (reference sequence). This CDR3 has 17 residues.

This clonotype turned up a few times. The J gene is TRBJ1-2, the V gene TRBV29-1, with TRBD1 matching 7 bases. From germline, CDR1 is SQVTM and CDR2 ANQGSEA. This CDR3 has 12 residues. Trimming at V came to 4 bases and at J to 5 bases, leaving 4 bases not matched to a gene. The CDR3 sequence is CSVGSTGYGYTF. As DNA, the CDR3 is TGCAGCGTTGGGTCGACAGGGTATGGCTACACCTTC.

This clonotype was recorded at least ten times. The genes are TRBV29-1 and TRBJ2-3; D is possibly TRBD2 (5 bases). Trimming cost V 4 bases and J 4 bases, with 18 bases left between them. Germline CDR1 and CDR2: SQVTM and ANQGSEA. The CDR3 length is 15 residues. Here the CDR3 DNA reads TGCAGCGTTGGTTTGGACCATCCAGCGGCAGATACGCAGTATTTT. Translated, it gives CSVGLDHPAADTQYF.

This clonotype appeared a few times. The V gene is TRBV19, the J gene TRBJ2-2; no clear D gene. The CDR3 is 14 amino acids. Germline V CDR1 and CDR2: LNHDA, SQIVND (reference sequence). Trimming cost V 3 bases and J 4 bases, with 9 bases left between them. CDR3 bases: TGTGCCAGTAGTATGACGGCACTCACCGGGGAGCTGTTTTTT. Translating it yields CASSMTALTGELFF.

This clonotype was observed at least ten times. The J gene is TRBJ2-7, the V gene TRBV7-9; possible D gene TRBD2, 6 bases. Trimming stripped 2 bases from V and 4 bases from J, with 21 bases between. CDR1 is SEHNR and CDR2 is FQNEAQ in the germline V gene (reference sequence). This CDR3 has 17 amino acids. The CDR3 bases are TGTGCCAGCAGCTTACGTGGTTCGGAGGACTACGTGTACGAGCAGTACTTC. It specifies CASSLRGSEDYVYEQYF.

Regarding this clonotype: This sequence may be a read error, since a much larger clone differs from it by one base. J is TRBJ2-7 and V is TRBV7-9; maybe TRBD2 (6 bases). Germline loops: CDR1 SEHNR, CDR2 FQNEAQ (reference sequence). This CDR3 is 14 amino acids long. In DNA form, the CDR3 reads TGTGCCAGCAGCTCGGGACTTCGCTTCTACGAGCCGTACTTC. Protein sequence: CASSSGLRFYEPYF.

This clonotype was recorded many times. The gene calls are TRBV7-9 and TRBJ2-7; the match to TRBD2 covers 8 bases. Looked up from germline, CDR1 is SEHNR and CDR2 is FQNEAQ (reference sequence). The CDR3 length is 15 residues. V lost 3 bases to trimming and J lost 4 bases; unmatched junction nucleotides: 8. The CDR3 DNA follows: TGTGCCAGCAGCTTCGCGGGGGGACCGGCGTACGAGCAGTACTTC. Translation gives CASSFAGGPAYEQYF.

This clonotype was counted once. This chain links TRBV11-3 with TRBJ2-3; 12 bases match TRBD2. This CDR3 contains 15 residues. The germline V gene has CDR1 SGHNT and CDR2 YENEEA. Unmatched junction bases numbered 7, after V lost 8 bases and J lost 4 bases. The CDR3 DNA is TGTGCCAGCCGCCTCAGGACTAGCGGGGCAGATACGCAGTATTTT. As protein: CASRLRTSGADTQYF.

Remarks on this clonotype: A single base separates this from a much larger clone, so it may be a read error. V and J are TRBV11-2 and TRBJ2-7; D is unresolved. Trimming stripped 8 bases from V and 5 bases from J, with 22 bases between. Looked up from germline, CDR1 is SGHAT and CDR2 is FQNNGV. The CDR3 is made up of 15 amino acids. The CDR3 loop reads CASGALSGPYNEQYF. Here the CDR3 DNA reads TGTGCCAGCGGCGCCCTGTCCGGACCTTATAACGAGCAGTACTTC.